A single sample gave rise to the 27 T cell receptor beta chains below, sequenced in a study of vaccination and CD4 T cells after COVID-19. The Oncomine TCR Beta short-read assay generated sequence data from the DNA of cultured CD4+ T cells. TCRdb reprocessed the PCR reads via MiXCR and lists one record per CDR3 protein. The table shows 25,000 to 30,000 distinct CDR3 sequences, with less than 45% occurring only once. Which antigens these TCRs recognize remains unknown. Regarding time point: late sampling 161 to 241 days after vaccination in a few convalescent patients. Treatment indicated: approximately nine-day PBMC culture with coronavirus spike peptide pools or control peptides (ViraFEST assay). The input for sequencing was CD4+ T cells from blood, cultured in vitro, taken about 7 months after SARS-CoV-2 vaccination. The receptor source for this set is a human donor who had recovered from COVID-19.

This clonotype was observed a handful of times. The rearrangement joins TRBV20-1 to TRBJ2-7; TRBD1 is a possible D gene (5 bases). CDR1 is DFQATT and CDR2 is SNEGSKA in the germline V gene (reference sequence). The CDR3 extends over 14 amino acids. V lost 0 bases and J lost 2, with 11 bases in between. In nucleotides, the CDR3 is TGCAGTGCTAGAGATTTCGCAGGGACCTACGAGCAGTACTTC. It is translated as CSARDFAGTYEQYF.

The V call is TRBV15, the J call TRBJ2-6, with a possible D match to TRBD1 (7 bases). CDR3 length: 19 amino acids. V was shortened by 0 bases and J by 1 base, with 16 bases between the two germline ends. Germline lookup yields CDR1 LNHNV and CDR2 YYDKDF (reference sequence). The CDR3 DNA reads TGTGCCACCAGCAGAGAGCAGGAGGGGGCTGCTTCTGGGGCCAACGTCCTGACTTTC. This sequence encodes CATSREQEGAASGANVLTF.

This clonotype was recorded a few times. The rearrangement joins TRBV6-2 or TRBV6-3 to TRBJ2-7, with D maybe TRBD2 (6 bases). Germline CDR1 MNHEY, CDR2 SVGEGT. The CDR3 loop spans 15 amino acids. The V end lost 6 bases, the J end lost 5 bases, and 20 bases lay between the germline ends. CDR3 sequence reads: CASSPPGTGRDEQYF. CDR3 sequence (DNA): TGTGCCAGCAGCCCCCCGGGGACTGGACGGGACGAGCAGTACTTC.

This clonotype was observed a handful of times. J is TRBJ1-6 and V is TRBV20-1, with 9 positions matching TRBD1. Germline-derived CDR1 and CDR2 are DFQATT and SNEGSKA (reference sequence). The CDR3 consists of 12 residues. Germline trimming cut 5 bases from V and 9 bases from J; bases unmatched to any gene: 2. The CDR3 sequence is CSAGTGSSPLHF. DNA of the CDR3: TGCAGTGCTGGGACAGGGAGTTCACCCCTCCACTTT.

This clonotype was observed a single time. The chain is built from TRBV6-2 or TRBV6-3 and TRBJ2-7, with D perhaps given as TRBD1 or TRBD2 (5 bases each). Germline V CDR1 and CDR2: MNHEY, SVGEGT. Between the trimmed V and J ends, which lost 8 bases and 5 bases, there was a span of 10 bases. The CDR3 consists of 11 residues. CDR3 nucleotide sequence: TGTGCCAGCTCGGGGCTGGACGAGCAGTACTTC. Translated, it gives CASSGLDEQYF.

This clonotype was seen more than once but under ten times. V is TRBV20-1 and J is TRBJ1-6; TRBD1 is a possible D gene (5 bases). Trimming took off 8 bases at V and 5 bases at J, with 19 bases between the two ends. This CDR3 region has 15 residues. From germline, CDR1 is DFQATT and CDR2 SNEGSKA (reference sequence). The CDR3 reads CSPEMPGRDNSPLHF. The CDR3 DNA follows: TGCAGTCCCGAGATGCCGGGACGCGATAATTCACCCCTCCACTTT.

Notes on this clonotype: Relative to the germline gene, one junction end is altered; a read error may explain this. The V and J genes are TRBV7-9 and TRBJ2-7; D not resolved. The germline CDR1 and CDR2 sequences are SEHNR and FQNEAQ (reference sequence). This CDR3 has 12 amino acids. CDR3 in amino acids: CVSSLVNYEQYF. The CDR3 DNA follows: TGTGTCAGCAGCTTGGTTAACTACGAGCAGTACTTC.

This clonotype turned up a few times. The J gene is TRBJ2-7, the V gene TRBV6-2 or TRBV6-3; a weak D match, TRBD1 (5 bases). The CDR3 has 11 amino acids. From germline, CDR1 is MNHEY and CDR2 SVGEGT. V lost 8 bases and J lost 5, with 10 bases in between. The CDR3 is CASSGHDEQYF. The CDR3, as DNA: TGTGCCAGCTCTGGACACGACGAGCAGTACTTC.

This chain links TRBV19 with TRBJ2-7, with 11 bases lining up with TRBD2. Germline V lookup: CDR1 LNHDA, CDR2 SQIVND (reference sequence). With 5 bases clipped from V and 3 bases from J, the junction kept 9 bases outside the gene matches. The CDR3 contains 16 residues. CDR3 protein: CASSEHPGLADYEQYF. DNA of the CDR3: TGTGCCAGTAGTGAACACCCGGGACTAGCGGACTACGAGCAGTACTTC.

This sequence joins TRBV7-2 and TRBJ2-7; D gene ambiguous. The CDR3 is 14 amino acids. Per germline, CDR1 SGHTA and CDR2 FQGNSA. Between the trimmed V and J ends, which lost 7 bases and 3 bases, there was a span of 16 bases. The CDR3 is CASISPFLGYEQYF. The CDR3 DNA reads as TGTGCCAGCATAAGTCCGTTTCTGGGCTACGAGCAGTACTTC.

The chain links TRBV5-1 to TRBJ2-5; 7 bases agree with TRBD2. V lost 3 bases and J lost 4; bases outside the gene matches: 9. The length of the CDR3 is 15 residues. Germline CDR1 reads SGHRS; CDR2 reads YFSETQ. The CDR3 reads CASSSTLAVGETQYF. CDR3 DNA sequence: TGCGCCAGCAGCTCCACCCTAGCGGTAGGAGAGACCCAGTACTTC. Looking up the rest from reference TRBV5-1 and TRBJ2-5 gives the full variable domain: KAGVTQTPRYLIKTRGQQVTLSCSPISGHRSVSWYQQTPGQGLQFLFEYFSETQRNKGNFPGRFSGRQFSNSRSEMNVSTLELGDSALYLCASSSTLAVGETQYFGPGTRLLVL.

The chain employs TRBV20-1 and TRBJ2-3; TRBD2 aligns across 16 bases. Per the germline V gene, CDR1 is DFQATT and CDR2 is SNEGSKA (reference sequence). V was clipped by 0 bases and J by 3 bases; unmatched bases: 18. The CDR3 runs 22 residues. This chain's CDR3 is CSAREPPRVGTSGRVMTDTQYF. CDR3 nucleotides: TGCAGTGCTAGAGAGCCCCCAAGGGTCGGGACTAGCGGGAGGGTGATGACAGATACGCAGTATTTT.

Comments on this clonotype: Germline and junction disagree at one end, which may indicate a read error. The chain has TRBV6-1 and TRBJ2-5; 10 nucleotides line up with TRBD2. CDR3 length: 14 residues. Germline V gives CDR1 MNHNS, CDR2 SASEGT. DNA for the CDR3: TGTGCCAGCAGTAAAGCGGGAGGGGCAGAGACCCAGTACTTC. It is translated as CASSKAGGAETQYF.

V usage is TRBV20-1 and J usage is TRBJ2-5; 7 nucleotides align to TRBD1. With V trimmed by 6 bases and J by 0 bases, 7 bases remained unmatched. The CDR3 is 14 residues long. The germline V gene has CDR1 DFQATT and CDR2 SNEGSKA (reference sequence). The CDR3 nucleotides read TGCAGTGCGAGGACAGGTTCCCACCAAGAGACCCAGTACTTC. It encodes CSARTGSHQETQYF.

The rearrangement links TRBV20-1 to TRBJ2-3; the D call may be TRBD1 or TRBD2 (5 bases each). From germline, CDR1 is DFQATT and CDR2 SNEGSKA (reference sequence). Trimming pared 4 bases from V and 3 bases from J, leaving 11 bases between. The CDR3 is 13 residues long. The CDR3 DNA reads as TGCAGTGCTACCGGGACCACAACAGATACGCAGTATTTT. Protein sequence: CSATGTTTDTQYF.

V gene TRBV20-1 combines with J gene TRBJ1-2; tentatively, D is TRBD1 (5 bases). V shed 6 bases and J shed 2 bases, with 10 bases lying between them. The germline CDR1 and CDR2 sequences are DFQATT and SNEGSKA (reference sequence). The CDR3 sequence is 12 residues long. The CDR3, as DNA: TGCAGTGCGGCGGACAAAAACTATGGCTACACCTTC. As protein: CSAADKNYGYTF.

This clonotype was seen only a few times. The CDR3 nucleotides read TGCAGTGCTAGACTAGCGGACTTTTACAATGAGCAGTTCTTC. Translation gives CSARLADFYNEQFF. This chain uses TRBV20-1 with TRBJ2-1; TRBD2 aligns across 7 bases. The CDR3 runs to 14 residues. Trimming cost V 2 bases and J 4 bases; bases outside gene matches: 5. CDR1 is DFQATT and CDR2 is SNEGSKA in the germline V gene (reference sequence).

The rearrangement uses TRBV28 and TRBJ2-1; 10 bases map to TRBD1. The CDR3 length is 13 residues. With 9 bases clipped from V and 9 bases from J, the junction kept 8 bases outside the gene matches. Germline V gene sequence: CDR1 MDHEN, CDR2 SYDVKM. CDR3 coding DNA: TGTGCCAGGGCCGGGACAGGGGTTAGTGAGCAGTTCTTC. Translated: CARAGTGVSEQFF.

The rearrangement links TRBV20-1 to TRBJ2-1; 10 bases align to TRBD2. Germline CDR1 DFQATT, CDR2 SNEGSKA (reference sequence). The length of the CDR3 is 17 residues. Trimming removed 0 bases from V and 4 bases from J; junction bases left unmatched: 9. The DNA of the CDR3 is TGCAGTGCTAGAGATCCCGGACTAGCGGAGCATTACAATGAGCAGTTCTTC. This gives the protein CSARDPGLAEHYNEQFF.

The V call is TRBV28, the J call TRBJ1-1, with a possible D match to TRBD1 (6 bases). Trimming cost V 8 bases and J 0 bases, with 16 bases left between them. In germline, CDR1 is MDHEN, CDR2 SYDVKM. There are 15 residues in the CDR3. The chain's CDR3 is CASPKSGALNTEAFF. The CDR3 region has the DNA TGTGCCAGCCCGAAATCAGGGGCACTGAACACTGAAGCTTTCTTT.

This chain connects TRBV7-7 to TRBJ2-3, with 7 bases lining up with TRBD1. The CDR3 covers 14 residues. Trimming cost V 1 base and J 5 bases; bases outside gene matches: 3. CDR1 and CDR2 (germline): SSHAT, FNYEAQ (reference sequence). In DNA form, the CDR3 reads TGTGCCAGCAGCTTAGGACAGGGCCTAGATACGCAGTATTTT. It translates to CASSLGQGLDTQYF.

This chain connects TRBV7-9 to TRBJ1-5, with D perhaps TRBD1 (6 bases). CDR3 length equals 14 residues. From germline, CDR1 is SEHNR and CDR2 FQNEAQ (reference sequence). V was trimmed by 5 bases and J by 2 bases, leaving 10 bases between them. CDR3 amino acids: CASSQEGGNQPQHF. The CDR3 nucleotides read TGTGCCAGCAGCCAAGAGGGGGGCAATCAGCCCCAGCATTTT.

There are a few counts of this clonotype. The chain carries TRBV2 and TRBJ2-5, with D hard to call. Germline-derived CDR1 and CDR2 are SNHLY and FYNNEI. This CDR3 region has 10 residues. V lost 9 bases and J lost 3, with 5 bases in between. Written as DNA, the CDR3 is TGTGCCAGTGAAGAAGAGACCCAGTACTTC. This encodes CASEEETQYF.

The chain carries TRBV27 and TRBJ2-2; D unresolved. The CDR3 totals 14 residues. V gave up 7 bases and J gave up 4 bases, with 13 bases separating them. Per the germline V gene, CDR1 is MNHEY and CDR2 is SMNVEV (reference sequence). The CDR3 region has the DNA TGTGCCAGCAAGATGAGAGGAGCCACCGGGGAGCTGTTTTTT. It is translated as CASKMRGATGELFF.

V is TRBV6-5 and J is TRBJ2-5; maybe TRBD2 (5 bases). This CDR3 is built from 14 residues. V was clipped by 4 bases and J by 2 bases, with 11 bases between them. In germline, CDR1 is MNHEY, CDR2 SVGAGI. In DNA form, the CDR3 reads TGTGCCAGCAGTTCTAGACTAAAACAAGAGACCCAGTACTTC. Protein sequence: CASSSRLKQETQYF.

V and J are TRBV24-1 and TRBJ2-1; TRBD2 aligns across 8 bases. This CDR3 region has 16 residues. The germline gives CDR1 KGHDR, CDR2 SFDVKD. V shed 5 bases, J shed 9 bases, and the junction held 14 bases outside the gene matches. DNA for the CDR3: TGTGCCACCAGTGCCCCTAGCGGGCAAGGAGATGGTGAGCAGTTCTTC. Translated, it gives CATSAPSGQGDGEQFF.

This clonotype was seen only a few times. This chain connects TRBV7-2 to TRBJ2-7; 7 bases agree with TRBD1. Germline trimming cut 3 bases from V and 0 bases from J; bases unmatched to any gene: 5. The germline gives CDR1 SGHTA, CDR2 FQGNSA. The CDR3 covers 15 residues. The CDR3 sequence is CASSLGTVFSYEQYF. In nucleotides, the CDR3 is TGTGCCAGCAGCTTGGGGACAGTCTTCTCCTACGAGCAGTACTTC.